Listed here are 32 T cell receptor beta chains from one sample, sequenced in a study of CD8+CD57+ T cells in acquired aplastic anemia. TCR beta VDJ and CDR3 were profiled, and genomic DNA was the template. Using its own MiXCR run on the reads, TCRdb lists one record per CDR3 protein. The sample lists about 270,000 distinct CDR3 sequences; around three fifths were seen once. Sequenced input: sorted CD4+, CD8+, or CD8+CD57+ T cells (not recorded which) from PBMCs. These receptors originate from a human donor with severe aplastic anemia or a healthy control (not recorded which).

The genes are TRBV20-1 and TRBJ1-2; D is unclear. Per germline, CDR1 DFQATT and CDR2 SNEGSKA (reference sequence). The CDR3 totals 15 residues. V lost 6 bases, J lost 3 bases, and 20 bases lay in between. The DNA for the CDR3 is TGCAGTGCCCCCGGTGAGGACCTCGCCGACTATGGCTACACCTTC. This codes for CSAPGEDLADYGYTF.

This clonotype appeared many times. The chain carries TRBV7-2 and TRBJ1-2, with TRBD1 identical over 7 bases. The germline gives CDR1 SGHTA, CDR2 FQGNSA. CDR3 length: 14 residues. V shed 5 bases, J shed 7 bases, and the junction held 10 bases outside the gene matches. CDR3 nucleotide sequence: TGTGCCAGCAGCCCGTTTGGAGGGGGCTTTGGCTACACCTTC. Residues: CASSPFGGGFGYTF.

The chain uses TRBV6-5 and TRBJ2-5, with D perhaps TRBD1 (6 bases). Trimming took 3 bases from V and 5 from J, leaving 22 bases between them. Germline CDR1 reads MNHEY; CDR2 reads SVGAGI. CDR3 length: 17 residues. For the CDR3, the DNA is TGTGCCAGCAGTTATTCTGTCTTGGGGGCGCAGAGGGAGACCCAGTACTTC. This gives the protein CASSYSVLGAQRETQYF.

CDR3 sequence (DNA): TGTGCCAGCAGCGTAGAGGAGAGTCCACTGGAATGCACCTTC. Its translation is CASSVEESPLECTF. The chain links TRBV9 to TRBJ1-2; D is unclear. The germline gives CDR1 SGDLS, CDR2 YYNGEE. This CDR3 is 14 amino acids long. V shed 0 bases and J shed 13 bases, with 19 bases lying between them.

This chain connects TRBV5-1 to TRBJ1-1; D gene uncertain. Trimming pared 2 bases from V and 11 bases from J, leaving 16 bases between. CDR3 length: 13 residues. Germline CDR1 is SGHRS and CDR2 is YFSETQ. DNA for the CDR3: TGCGCCAGCAGCTTATCGGGGTATAGCCATGCTTTCTTT. Its protein is CASSLSGYSHAFF.

The chain is built from TRBV20-1 and TRBJ2-3; 7 bases agree with TRBD2. V lost 4 bases to trimming and J lost 0 bases; unmatched junction nucleotides: 7. Germline loops: CDR1 DFQATT, CDR2 SNEGSKA (reference sequence). This CDR3 is built from 15 residues. The CDR3 region is CSATERGASTDTQYF. Here the CDR3 DNA reads TGCAGTGCTACCGAGCGGGGCGCTAGCACAGATACGCAGTATTTT.

There are many counts of this clonotype. V is TRBV6-1 and J is TRBJ2-7; 9 nucleotides match TRBD2. The germline V gene encodes CDR1 MNHNS and CDR2 SASEGT. The CDR3 has 14 residues. The V and J ends lost 6 bases and 6 bases, in that order; junction bases with no gene match: 9. CDR3 sequence (DNA): TGTGCCAGCAGCTCCATAGCGGGGGAGGGCGAGCAGTACTTC. Protein: CASSSIAGEGEQYF.

This clonotype was picked up a small number of times. V is TRBV5-1 and J is TRBJ1-5; TRBD1 is a possible D gene (5 bases). Trimming cost V 2 bases and J 6 bases, with 9 bases left between them. Germline V CDR1 and CDR2: SGHRS, YFSETQ. The CDR3 runs 13 residues. The CDR3 is CASSLGVGQPQHF. CDR3 sequence (DNA): TGCGCCAGCAGCTTAGGGGTTGGTCAGCCCCAGCATTTT.

This clonotype appeared many times. V and J are TRBV5-8 and TRBJ2-5; D remains unclear. Germline V gene lookup returns CDR1 SGHTS and CDR2 YDEGEE. Trimming pared 4 bases from V and 2 bases from J, leaving 15 bases between. The CDR3 has 15 residues. The CDR3 coding sequence is TGTGCCAGCAGCCGCGCTAGTAGGACGCAAGAGACCCAGTACTTC. Amino acids: CASSRASRTQETQYF.

This clonotype was found a few times. V and J are TRBV7-9 and TRBJ1-1; 7 nucleotides agree with TRBD1. The J segment lost 3 bases and the V segment lost 5 bases, leaving 6 bases of the junction unmatched. The length of the CDR3 is 14 residues. The germline V gene has CDR1 SEHNR and CDR2 FQNEAQ (reference sequence). CDR3 sequence: CASSRTGAHTEAFF. The CDR3 DNA is TGTGCCAGCAGCAGAACAGGGGCTCACACTGAAGCTTTCTTT.

This clonotype was recorded many times. The chain links TRBV19 to TRBJ2-3; 7 nucleotides line up with TRBD2. The ends lost 1 base at V and 2 bases at J; junction bases unmatched: 3. Germline CDR1 and CDR2: LNHDA and SQIVND (reference sequence). The length of the CDR3 is 15 residues. CDR3 protein: CASSIGLAVTDTQYF. DNA of the CDR3: TGTGCCAGTAGTATAGGTCTAGCGGTCACAGATACGCAGTATTTT.

The V call is TRBV7-6, the J call TRBJ2-2; 12 bases are shared with TRBD2. Germline V gene lookup returns CDR1 SGHVS and CDR2 FNYEAQ. The CDR3 has 19 amino acids. Trimming took 2 bases from V and 5 from J; bases not matched to a gene: 12. CDR3 in DNA: TGTGCCAGCAGCTTACAACCCCTAGGGACTAGCGGGCCAACCGGGGAGCTGTTTTTT. The encoded protein is CASSLQPLGTSGPTGELFF.

V is TRBV19 and J is TRBJ2-3; no definite D call. Trimming pared 2 bases from V and 4 bases from J, leaving 7 bases between. This CDR3 has 13 residues. The germline V gene encodes CDR1 LNHDA and CDR2 SQIVND (reference sequence). CDR3 nucleotides: TGTGCCAGTAGTATATCTTCATCAGATACGCAGTATTTT. Encoded protein: CASSISSSDTQYF. Full variable domain (remainder filled in from reference TRBV19 and TRBJ2-3): DGGITQSPKYLFRKEGQNVTLSCEQNLNHDAMYWYRQDPGQGLRLIYYSQIVNDFQKGDIAEGYSVSREKKESFPLTVTSAQKNPTAFYLCASSISSSDTQYFGPGTRLTVL.

This clonotype was seen at least ten times. The chain combines TRBV12-3 or TRBV12-4 with TRBJ1-4; no definite D call. The V and J ends lost 5 bases and 4 bases respectively, with 5 bases between them. The CDR3 runs to 12 residues. CDR3 in amino acids: CASSSRNEKLFF. The CDR3 region has the DNA TGTGCCAGCAGTAGTCGTAATGAAAAACTGTTTTTT.

The rearrangement uses TRBV5-1 and TRBJ2-7; 14 nucleotides agree with TRBD2. V shed 4 bases, J shed 3 bases, and the junction held 9 bases outside the gene matches. The CDR3 covers 17 residues. Germline CDR1 and CDR2: SGHRS and YFSETQ. CDR3 bases: TGCGCCAGCAGCCTACCGACTAGCGGGAGGGATTACTACGAGCAGTACTTC. Protein product: CASSLPTSGRDYYEQYF.

With regard to this clonotype: A much larger clone is a single base away; this may be a read error. This chain links TRBV10-3 with TRBJ2-3; 7 bases map to TRBD1. CDR3 length: 11 amino acids. The germline CDR1 and CDR2 sequences are ENHRY and SYGVKD. In DNA, the CDR3 is TGTACCATCAGCTCAGGGGGTACGCAGTATTTT. It yields the protein CTISSGGTQYF.

This clonotype appeared a few times. The chain carries TRBV5-1 and TRBJ1-2; D is unresolved. Germline V gene data show CDR1 as SGHRS and CDR2 as YFSETQ. The CDR3 extends over 14 amino acids. Trimming left V 4 bases short and J 3 bases short, with 13 bases between. CDR3 nucleotide sequence: TGCGCCAGCAGCCCTCTAGGGTTCGACTATGGCTACACCTTC. It is translated as CASSPLGFDYGYTF.

This clonotype was found a few times. J is TRBJ1-2 and V is TRBV28; TRBD1 aligns across 11 bases. Germline V CDR1 and CDR2: MDHEN, SYDVKM. CDR3 length: 16 amino acids. Trimming removed 3 bases from V and 9 bases from J; junction bases left unmatched: 12. In nucleotides, the CDR3 is TGTGCCAGCAGTTTCGTGGCTGGGACAGGGGGTGTGAGCTACACCTTC. Protein sequence: CASSFVAGTGGVSYTF.

The chain has TRBV20-1 and TRBJ1-1; 7 bases map to TRBD1. The CDR3 has 15 residues. V trimming: 3 bases; J trimming: 3 bases; junction bases outside the gene matches: 10. Germline loops: CDR1 DFQATT, CDR2 SNEGSKA (reference sequence). This CDR3 is CSARDQGQRDTEAFF. The CDR3 bases are TGCAGTGCTAGGGACCAGGGACAGAGGGACACTGAAGCTTTCTTT.

CDR3 sequence reads: CAISEKASGRGSAYEQYF. The DNA of the CDR3 is TGTGCCATCAGTGAAAAGGCTAGCGGGAGAGGCAGCGCCTACGAGCAGTACTTC. The V call is TRBV10-3, the J call TRBJ2-7; 10 bases agree with TRBD2. The germline CDR1 and CDR2 sequences are ENHRY and SYGVKD. Trimming took 3 bases from V and 2 from J; bases not matched to a gene: 13. The CDR3 loop spans 18 amino acids.

This clonotype came up many times. The rearrangement links TRBV24-1 to TRBJ2-5, with 10 bases identical to TRBD1. V shed 4 bases and J 3 bases; nucleotides not matched to a gene: 4. In germline, CDR1 is KGHDR, CDR2 SFDVKD. The CDR3 sequence is 15 residues long. CDR3 sequence reads: CATSELTGGKETQYF. CDR3 bases: TGTGCCACCAGTGAGTTGACAGGGGGCAAAGAGACCCAGTACTTC.

The chain uses TRBV7-9 and TRBJ2-1; D possibly corresponds to TRBD1 (6 bases). Germline V lookup: CDR1 SEHNR, CDR2 FQNEAQ (reference sequence). This CDR3 has 13 amino acids. Trimming removed 5 bases at V and 8 bases at J, with 13 bases between. Written as DNA, the CDR3 is TGTGCCAGCAGCCGGAAACAGGGCGATGAGCAGTTCTTC. Translated: CASSRKQGDEQFF. Full variable domain (rest looked up from reference TRBV7-9 and TRBJ2-1): DTGVSQNPRHKITKRGQNVTFRCDPISEHNRLYWYRQTLGQGPEFLTYFQNEAQLEKSRLLSDRFSAERPKGSFSTLEIQRTEQGDSAMYLCASSRKQGDEQFFGPGTRLTVL.

This chain connects TRBV20-1 to TRBJ1-5, with 7 nucleotides matching TRBD1. The CDR3 is 16 residues long. CDR1 DFQATT and CDR2 SNEGSKA come from the germline V gene (reference sequence). V was pared by 6 bases and J by 4 bases, with 15 bases of the junction left unmatched. CDR3 coding DNA: TGCAGTGCCAGCAGTGACCAGGGACAGCCAAATCAGCCCCAGCATTTT. Translating gives CSASSDQGQPNQPQHF.

In this sample, this clonotype turned up many times. The rearrangement joins TRBV20-1 to TRBJ2-1; 12 bases are shared with TRBD2. Trimming at V came to 0 bases and at J to 6 bases, leaving 12 bases not matched to a gene. Germline V gene sequence: CDR1 DFQATT, CDR2 SNEGSKA (reference sequence). The CDR3 runs 18 residues. CDR3 sequence reads: CSARDPLAGGLGGNEQFF. The CDR3 nucleotides read TGCAGTGCTAGAGATCCCCTAGCGGGGGGGCTCGGTGGCAATGAGCAGTTCTTC.

The rearrangement joins TRBV24-1 to TRBJ2-7, with TRBD2 matching 15 bases. The CDR3 extends over 19 amino acids. Germline CDR1 reads KGHDR; CDR2 reads SFDVKD. V lost 3 bases and J lost 0; bases outside the gene matches: 8. The CDR3 bases are TGTGCCACCAGTGATCCCGGACTAGCGGGAGGGCCTACCTCCTACGAGCAGTACTTC. Its protein is CATSDPGLAGGPTSYEQYF.

The V and J genes are TRBV7-8 and TRBJ1-6; 8 nucleotides line up with TRBD1. CDR3 length equals 16 residues. Germline V gives CDR1 SGHVS, CDR2 FQNEAQ. V lost 6 bases to trimming and J lost 7 bases; unmatched junction nucleotides: 11. The CDR3 nucleotides are TGTGCCAGCAGGTTCCCGGGACAGGCCGCAAATTCACCCCTCCACTTT. Translating gives CASRFPGQAANSPLHF.

This clonotype was picked up many times. The J gene is TRBJ2-2, the V gene TRBV20-1; perhaps D is TRBD1 or TRBD2 (5 bases each). This CDR3 region has 15 residues. The V end was cut by 5 bases, the J end by 1 base, with 14 bases between. The V gene's germline CDR1 is DFQATT and CDR2 SNEGSKA (reference sequence). The CDR3 spells CSAGDGERNTGELFF. For the CDR3, the DNA is TGCAGTGCTGGGGACGGGGAGAGGAACACCGGGGAGCTGTTTTTT.

V gene TRBV12-3 or TRBV12-4 combines with J gene TRBJ1-5, with 8 bases identical to TRBD1. V shed 5 bases, J shed 5 bases, and the junction held 8 bases outside the gene matches. This CDR3 region has 15 residues. CDR3 sequence reads: CASSRRWTGYQPQHF. The CDR3 DNA follows: TGTGCCAGCAGTCGCCGCTGGACAGGGTATCAGCCCCAGCATTTT.

The CDR3 bases are TGTGCCACCAGCAGAGATACCCCTACAGCCCAAGCTTTCTTT. It yields the protein CATSRDTPTAQAFF. The chain combines TRBV15 with TRBJ1-1; D ambiguous. Trimming removed 0 bases from V and 9 bases from J, with 14 bases in between. This CDR3 has 14 amino acids. Germline-derived CDR1 and CDR2 are LNHNV and YYDKDF (reference sequence).

This clonotype was picked up many times. V is TRBV10-3 and J is TRBJ2-7; D possibly uses TRBD1 or TRBD2 (5 bases each). Trimming pared 6 bases from V and 5 bases from J, leaving 8 bases between. The CDR3 is 11 residues long. Germline CDR1 and CDR2: ENHRY and SYGVKD. The CDR3 DNA reads as TGTGCCATCAGCGAGGGGAACGAGCAGTACTTC. Translation gives CAISEGNEQYF.

This clonotype was observed many times. V is TRBV19 and J is TRBJ2-5; maybe TRBD1 (5 bases). Trimming left V 2 bases short and J 0 bases short, with 7 bases between. CDR1 is LNHDA, CDR2 SQIVND, per germline (reference sequence). This CDR3 has 14 amino acids. In nucleotides, the CDR3 is TGTGCCAGTAGTATACGCAGGGACCAAGAGACCCAGTACTTC. Encoded protein: CASSIRRDQETQYF.

The chain has TRBV9 and TRBJ2-2; no reliable D call. Germline CDR1 and CDR2: SGDLS and YYNGEE. CDR3 size: 13 residues. Trimming shortened V by 6 bases and J by 0 bases, and 6 bases separated the two germline ends. The CDR3 nucleotides are TGTGCCAGCACCGTCGCGAACACCGGGGAGCTGTTTTTT. It codes for CASTVANTGELFF.